This section outlines one T cell receptor (beta chain) sequence together with its context. This clonotype was recorded at least ten times. It lacks a known antigen. Per-base quality was not reported, and no clone a single base away is much larger than it. The CDR3 numbers 16 residues from cysteine through phenylalanine. The only DNA kept is the CDR3, 48 bases in frame from the first base. Relative to germline, V is missing 5 bases and J is missing 3 bases, with 9 bases of the junction outside any gene match. The germline V gene encodes CDR1 KGHDR and CDR2 SFDVKD. This entry is derived from a study of T cells after yellow fever vaccination (dated by TCRdb to between 2017 and 2020). Background on the whole study: Libraries from fractions with low cell numbers were prepared with the SMART-Seq v4 Ultra Low Input RNA kit. Blood was collected at multiple timepoints before and after primary and secondary immunization, and bulk PBMC replicates and cell subsets were isolated. To follow T-cell clones before and after primary and booster YFV17D yellow fever vaccination, bulk TCR alpha and beta repertoires were sequenced over time. Two healthy male donors, one aged 18 to 29 and one aged 30 to 40 years, were included in the cohort. Study-level results and caveats: After the booster, most clones that had expanded after primary vaccination were detected again (around 95% of CD4 and 88% of CD8), suggesting broad maintenance of memory. A small fraction of clonotypes appeared in both the CD4 and CD8 compartments, likely as a result of convergent recombination. Because only a couple of donors were included in the study, the extent to which the findings can be generalized is limited. Compared with the primary T-cell response, the secondary T-cell response was weaker but faster, peaking on day 5 rather than day 15. Because abundant contaminating clonotypes from the bulk population could be contained in FACS-sorted repertoires, computational filtering was required.

This sample's treatment or condition label indicates: live attenuated yellow fever vaccine strain. At each blood-draw timepoint, two biological replicates of bulk PBMCs were obtained. PBMCs were isolated from peripheral blood using a standard Ficoll-Paque protocol. RNA was extracted with TriZol from bulk PBMCs, CD4 and CD8 fractions, and dextramer-positive and dextramer-negative fractions. TCRdb records Illumina NovaSeq 6000 as the sequencer. Synthesis of TCR cDNA relied on 5'RACE template switching, a step that introduced a universal primer site along with unique molecular identifiers. cDNA synthesis was primed from both the TCR alpha and TCR beta constant segments. Library amplification involved two PCR steps, and the second step added sample barcodes and sequencing adapters. Libraries were sequenced on Illumina HiSeq 2500 (2x100 bp) or NovaSeq (2x150 bp). In the original analysis: Reads were demultiplexed and collapsed into UMI consensus sequences with MIGEC, and V(D)J alignment was performed with MiXCR. Using edgeR on replicate PBMC samples, clonotypes were called vaccine-responding if FDR was below 0.01 and the log2 fold change was above 5 up to day 15. Bulk clonotypes were assigned CD4 or CD8 identity according to which sequenced CD4 or CD8 repertoire held them at higher abundance. TCRdb reanalyzed the raw reads on its own, using fastp at Q25 for trimming and MiXCR for clone calling, and kept in-frame beta chains. Identical CDR3 protein sequences are pooled into one entry, listed with their most common genes and DNA. For this entry, the V and J calls and clone size follow TCRdb and not the study's own pipeline. In all, the sample holds about 240,000 distinct CDR3 sequences, and 3.6% of those were seen once. The leading ten clones occupy 19% of the sample.

The source is a man aged 18 to 30 who received the YFV17D yellow fever vaccine. Material: PBMCs, obtained 15 days after the yellow fever booster vaccination. The chain is made from TRBV24-1 and TRBJ1-5; the junction holds 7 bases that match TRBD1. The CDR3 has the sequence CATSGHRGEINQPQHF. The nucleotide sequence is given as TGTGCCACCAGTGGACACAGGGGAGAGATCAATCAGCCCCAGCATTTT.